A single sample gave rise to the 8 T cell receptor beta chains below, sequenced in a study of post-analysis software for immune sequencing data. Study-wide results and caveats: About five TRBV segments occurring more often in patients than controls included TRBV5-6, TRBV5-1 and TRBV20-1.

Unique molecular identifiers were carried by the TCR beta cDNA libraries. TCRdb reanalysed the PCR reads using MiXCR and keeps one entry per CDR3 protein. The sample lists some 690,000 distinct CDR3 sequences, 25% to 30% occurring once. For these receptors, no antigen is known. The sequenced sample consisted of blood. These receptors originate from a girl aged 10 to 17 with multiple sclerosis.

This clonotype was picked up a small number of times. The rearrangement joins TRBV7-9 to TRBJ2-5; the D is unclear. Germline CDR1 and CDR2: SEHNR and FQNEAQ (reference sequence). This CDR3 is built from 15 residues. Trimming shortened V by 4 bases and J by 4 bases, and 16 bases separated the two germline ends. CDR3 DNA: TGTGCCAGCAGCTCCCAACCAATCGGGCGAGAGACCCAGTACTTC. Its protein is CASSSQPIGRETQYF.

This clonotype has just a few counts. This sequence joins TRBV21-1 and TRBJ2-3; the table calls TRBD2, which could not be checked here. TRBV21-1 is marked as a pseudogene. This CDR3 region has 16 residues. The CDR3 coding sequence is TGTGCCAGCAGCAAAGCTCGGGAGGGCTTCACAGATACGCAGTATTTT. Its protein is CASSKAREGFTDTQYF.

This clonotype occurred a few times. The chain recombines TRBV4-3 with TRBJ2-7, with TRBD1 identical over 9 bases. V lost 4 bases, J lost 5 bases, and 12 bases stayed unmatched. The germline gives CDR1 LGHNA, CDR2 YSLEER. CDR3 size: 16 residues. The CDR3 protein is CASSRQPGQGIDEQYF. The DNA of the CDR3 is TGCGCCAGCAGCCGCCAACCGGGACAGGGTATCGACGAGCAGTACTTC.

Worth noting for this clonotype: Being one base from a much bigger clone, this may be a read error. V is TRBV15 and J is TRBJ2-1; the D call may be TRBD1 or TRBD2 (5 bases each). This CDR3 is built from 17 residues. Per germline, CDR1 LNHNV and CDR2 YYDKDF (reference sequence). In nucleotides, the CDR3 is TGTGCCACCAGCAGGCCTCCCGGGACCCCAGGAGGCAATGGGCAGTTCTTC. It codes for CATSRPPGTPGGNGQFF.

This clonotype was recorded a few times. The chain carries TRBV18 and TRBJ2-1; D unclear. The length of the CDR3 is 17 residues. Trimming removed 2 bases at V and 7 bases at J, with 21 bases between. In germline, CDR1 is KGHSH, CDR2 LQKENI. CDR3 residues: CASSPYPVGRGVNEQFF. Here the CDR3 DNA reads TGTGCCAGCTCACCATACCCGGTTGGGCGAGGTGTGAATGAGCAGTTCTTC.

Turning to this clonotype: This may be a read error: a much more frequent sequence differs by one nucleotide. The genes are TRBV4-3 and TRBJ2-1, with D possibly TRBD1 on 5 matching bases. The CDR3 loop spans 16 amino acids. Germline V gene lookup returns CDR1 LGHNA and CDR2 YSLEER. CDR3 DNA sequence: TGCGTCAGCAGCCAGGGCAGGGATTTCTCCTACAATGAGCAGTTCTTC. It yields the protein CVSSQGRDFSYNEQFF.

The gene calls are TRBV6-5 and TRBJ2-1; possibly TRBD2 for D (5 bases). V lost 0 bases and J lost 14, with 14 bases in between. The CDR3 consists of 13 residues. CDR1 and CDR2 from the germline V gene are MNHEY and SVGAGI. The DNA of the CDR3 is TGTGCCAGCAGTTACTCGACCAGCGGAGTGGAGTTCTTC. Its protein product is CASSYSTSGVEFF.

The chain uses TRBV29-1 and TRBJ1-2; D is unresolved. Trimming pared 1 base from V and 1 base from J, leaving 10 bases between. Germline assignment: CDR1 SQVTM and CDR2 ANQGSEA. There are 14 residues in the CDR3. The CDR3 DNA follows: TGCAGCGTTGAAGTCCGGACTATTAACTATGGCTACACCTTC. Residues: CSVEVRTINYGYTF.